Following are 21 T cell receptor beta chains from one sample sequenced in a study of shared clonotypes between healthy human individuals. Profiled with immunoSEQ multiplex PCR; TCRdb holds only in-frame clones, not every one. The table has about 1.5 million clones, approximately 97% seen once. Sequencing was performed on naive CD4+ T cells sorted from blood. Noted subset: CD45RA+ positively selected. The receptors shown here come from a man under 40 in good health.

The V and J genes are TRBV18 and TRBJ2-3, with 7 bases that match TRBD2. J was trimmed by 1 base and V by 3 bases; bases with no gene match: 7. Per the germline V gene, CDR1 is KGHSH and CDR2 is LQKENI. The CDR3 length is 16 residues. This chain's CDR3 is CASSPLLAERTDTQYF. The CDR3 DNA reads TGTGCCAGCTCACCCCTCCTAGCGGAGCGCACAGATACGCAGTATTTT.

This sequence joins TRBV7-9 and TRBJ2-1, with 11 positions matching TRBD1. Germline V gene sequence: CDR1 SEHNR, CDR2 FQNEAQ (reference sequence). The CDR3 has 18 amino acids. The junction had 18 bases not matched to a gene; V was cut back by 6 bases and J by 8 bases. CDR3 in amino acids: CASSPGTLGQGENDEQFF. DNA for the CDR3: TGTGCCAGCAGTCCGGGAACCCTGGGACAGGGGGAGAACGATGAGCAGTTCTTC.

This sequence joins TRBV5-1 and TRBJ2-1, with 12 bases lining up with TRBD2. The CDR3 is made up of 15 amino acids. The trim removed 2 bases at V and 7 bases at J, leaving 4 bases unmatched. Germline CDR1 is SGHRS and CDR2 is YFSETQ. The CDR3 is CASSFQTSGGNEQFF. DNA of the CDR3: TGCGCCAGCAGCTTTCAGACTAGCGGGGGAAATGAGCAGTTCTTC.

The rearrangement links TRBV19 to TRBJ1-5; 7 nucleotides match TRBD1. The CDR3 runs 15 residues. Germline V gene sequence: CDR1 LNHDA, CDR2 SQIVND (reference sequence). Trimming at V came to 3 bases and at J to 6 bases, leaving 8 bases not matched to a gene. CDR3 protein: CASSIRTGGGQPQHF. The CDR3 DNA reads as TGTGCCAGTAGTATCCGGACAGGTGGAGGTCAGCCCCAGCATTTT.

The chain combines TRBV2 with TRBJ1-1; TRBD1 might be the D (5 bases). Germline V gene data show CDR1 as SNHLY and CDR2 as FYNNEI. Trimming took off 7 bases at V and 0 bases at J, with 12 bases between the two ends. This CDR3 contains 14 residues. The CDR3: CASIMEDMNTEAFF. The DNA of the CDR3 is TGTGCCAGCATCATGGAGGACATGAACACTGAAGCTTTCTTT. The whole variable domain, filled in from reference TRBV2 and TRBJ1-1, reads EPEVTQTPSHQVTQMGQEVILRCVPISNHLYFYWYRQILGQKVEFLVSFYNNEISEKSEIFDDQFSVERPDGSNFTLKIRSTKLEDSAMYFCASIMEDMNTEAFFGQGTRLTVV.

The CDR3 here is CASRELAGVVTQYF. The CDR3 bases are TGTGCCAGCAGGGAACTAGCGGGAGTGGTTACGCAGTATTTT. The chain carries TRBV6-5 and TRBJ2-3; TRBD2 agrees at 11 bases. This CDR3 is 14 amino acids long. Per germline, CDR1 MNHEY and CDR2 SVGAGI. Losses at the gene ends were 6 bases for V and 8 bases for J; bases not matched to a gene: 7.

V is TRBV30 and J is TRBJ2-7; 8 bases are a match to TRBD1. In germline, CDR1 is GTSNPN, CDR2 SVGIG (reference sequence). The trim removed 4 bases at V and 5 bases at J, leaving 7 bases unmatched. CDR3 length: 13 residues. DNA for the CDR3: TGTGCCTGGATCGGAGACAGGGGCCACGAGCAGTACTTC. Protein sequence: CAWIGDRGHEQYF.

A few counts support this clone. This sample also contains other DNA sequences that code for the same CDR3. The chain joins TRBV27 to TRBJ2-7; D is perhaps TRBD1 (6 bases). V was shortened by 2 bases and J by 5 bases, with 7 bases between the two germline ends. The CDR3 has 12 amino acids. Germline-derived CDR1 and CDR2 are MNHEY and SMNVEV (reference sequence). This CDR3 reads CASSLTGNEQYF. The CDR3 DNA is TGTGCCAGCAGTTTAACAGGGAACGAGCAGTACTTC.

The chain employs TRBV18 and TRBJ2-7, with D maybe TRBD1 (6 bases). The CDR3 has 15 residues. Germline loops: CDR1 KGHSH, CDR2 LQKENI. V lost 2 bases and J 6 bases, leaving 17 bases between the germline ends. CDR3 in amino acids: CASSPTQGPTREQYF. The CDR3 nucleotides read TGTGCCAGCTCACCAACCCAGGGGCCCACCCGCGAGCAGTACTTC. The full variable domain, its missing parts supplied by reference TRBV18 and TRBJ2-7, is NAGVMQNPRHLVRRRGQEARLRCSPMKGHSHVYWYRQLPEEGLKFMVYLQKENIIDESGMPKERFSAEFPKEGPSILRIQQVVRGDSAAYFCASSPTQGPTREQYFGPGTRLTVT.

The chain employs TRBV5-1 and TRBJ2-3; 8 bases fit TRBD2. The CDR3 consists of 14 residues. V dropped 6 bases and J dropped 6; count of bases not matched to a gene: 9. Germline lookup yields CDR1 SGHRS and CDR2 YFSETQ. CDR3 region: CASTVSGSADTQYF. The CDR3 nucleotides are TGCGCCAGCACCGTGAGCGGGAGTGCCGATACGCAGTATTTT.

J is TRBJ2-3 and V is TRBV2; no clear D. Looked up from germline, CDR1 is SNHLY and CDR2 is FYNNEI. The CDR3 is 11 residues long. V shed 5 bases and J shed 11 bases, with 11 bases lying between them. This chain's CDR3 is CASSTPRWQYF. DNA for the CDR3: TGTGCCAGCAGTACCCCTCGATGGCAGTATTTT.

This chain connects TRBV2 to TRBJ2-3; 8 positions agree with TRBD2. CDR1 and CDR2 from the germline V gene are SNHLY and FYNNEI. The V segment lost 7 bases and the J segment 4 bases; nucleotides outside the gene matches: 7. The CDR3 contains 14 residues. This CDR3 is CASKVLAGSDTQYF. The CDR3 nucleotides are TGTGCCAGCAAGGTCCTAGCGGGTTCAGATACGCAGTATTTT. The variable domain in full, with the rest retrieved from reference TRBV2 and TRBJ2-3, is EPEVTQTPSHQVTQMGQEVILRCVPISNHLYFYWYRQILGQKVEFLVSFYNNEISEKSEIFDDQFSVERPDGSNFTLKIRSTKLEDSAMYFCASKVLAGSDTQYFGPGTRLTVL.

This chain connects TRBV7-3 to TRBJ2-1; D call uncertain. Germline values: CDR1 SGHTA, CDR2 FQGTGA. CDR3 size: 13 residues. V lost 1 base and J 8 bases, leaving 9 bases between the germline ends. CDR3: CASSLKVGDEQFF. CDR3 DNA: TGTGCCAGCAGCTTAAAAGTCGGCGATGAGCAGTTCTTC.

In DNA form, the CDR3 reads TGTGCCAGCACCCCGTTCGGGGGGCAAGAGACCCAGTACTTC. The encoded protein is CASTPFGGQETQYF. J is TRBJ2-5 and V is TRBV7-9; 7 bases are a match to TRBD2. Germline CDR1 is SEHNR and CDR2 is FQNEAQ (reference sequence). With V trimmed by 7 bases and J by 2 bases, 7 bases remained unmatched. The CDR3 sequence is 14 residues long.

The chain employs TRBV5-3 and TRBJ2-7, with 11 positions matching TRBD2. TRBV5-3 is classed as an ORF, of uncertain function. The trim removed 4 bases at V and 2 bases at J, leaving 5 bases unmatched. There are 15 residues in the CDR3. CDR3 residues: CARSRGLAATYEQYF. CDR3 nucleotide sequence: TGTGCCAGAAGCCGGGGACTAGCGGCTACCTACGAGCAGTACTTC.

The V and J genes are TRBV10-3 and TRBJ2-7; TRBD1 or TRBD2 may be the D gene (5 bases each). The CDR3 is 14 amino acids. Germline V gene sequence: CDR1 ENHRY, CDR2 SYGVKD. V shed 3 bases and J shed 2 bases, with 11 bases lying between them. DNA for the CDR3: TGTGCCATCAGTGAACAAGGGACGGCCTACGAGCAGTACTTC. This sequence encodes CAISEQGTAYEQYF.

The chain uses TRBV6-1 and TRBJ2-7; D might be TRBD2 (6 bases). From germline, CDR1 is MNHNS and CDR2 SASEGT. This CDR3 is 13 amino acids long. Trimming shortened V by 8 bases and J by 5 bases, and 16 bases separated the two germline ends. The DNA for the CDR3 is TGTGCCAGCGCACTAGCAAACTTGGACGAGCAGTACTTC. Protein sequence: CASALANLDEQYF.

The chain combines TRBV10-1 with TRBJ2-2; no reliable D call. The germline V gene has CDR1 WNHNN and CDR2 SYGVQD (reference sequence). The V and J ends lost 8 bases and 0 bases respectively, with 4 bases between them. This CDR3 is 12 amino acids long. The CDR3 DNA sequence: TGCGCCAGCGGTGCGAACACCGGGGAGCTGTTTTTT. This translates into CASGANTGELFF.

The chain recombines TRBV7-9 with TRBJ2-7; D tentatively fits TRBD1 or TRBD2 (5 bases each). The CDR3 spans 14 residues. The V gene's germline CDR1 is SEHNR and CDR2 FQNEAQ (reference sequence). The ends were cut back, 5 bases at V and 4 bases at J, with 15 bases in the middle. CDR3 nucleotides: TGTGCCAGCAGCAGCCTTGGGGGTGTGTACGAGCAGTACTTC. This translates into CASSSLGGVYEQYF.

The V and J genes are TRBV21-1 and TRBJ1-1; the table's D call, TRBD1, has no DNA check behind it. TRBV21-1 is given as a pseudogene. The CDR3 loop spans 17 amino acids. The CDR3 reads CASSEKPKGPRNTEAFF. The CDR3 region has the DNA TGTGCCAGCAGTGAAAAACCTAAGGGGCCTAGGAACACTGAAGCTTTCTTT.

The CDR3 nucleotides are TGTGCCAGCAGAACCTCGAGCGGGGAGCTGTTTTTT. Translated: CASRTSSGELFF. J is TRBJ2-2 and V is TRBV2; D call uncertain. This CDR3 spans 12 amino acids. Trimming removed 6 bases at V and 7 bases at J, with 9 bases between. Germline V gene lookup returns CDR1 SNHLY and CDR2 FYNNEI.